This T cell receptor (beta chain) was retrieved from a study of immune evolution from preneoplasia to lung adenocarcinoma. TCRdb keeps only in-frame clones here, not all; method: immunoSEQ multiplex PCR. In the table there are about 6,300 clones, 75% to 85% of which are singletons. In germline, CDR1 is SGHDN, CDR2 FVKESK. Trimming stripped 4 bases from V and 4 bases from J, with 13 bases between. This CDR3 is built from 14 residues. This clone was seen more than once but under ten times. The material sequenced was FFPE lung adenocarcinoma in situ tissue. The receptor's source is a donor at least 70 years old with lung adenocarcinoma. The J gene is TRBJ1-2, the V gene TRBV14; D ambiguous. The DNA for the CDR3 is TGTGCCAGCAGCCCAACTAGGGTGGGCTATGGCTACACCTTC. It translates to CASSPTRVGYGYTF.